This TCR beta chain was retrieved from a study of T cell clones after liver transplantation. On the study more broadly: Liver transplant recipients had immunosuppression withdrawal attempted within 2 years. A pre-transplant mixed lymphocyte reaction with TCRbeta sequencing defined graft-donor-reactive clones followed in post-transplant blood. Patients counted as tolerant after at least one year off all immunosuppression, enzymes not exceeding twice normal. General study points: A significant post-transplant drop in circulating graft-donor-reactive CD4 TCRbeta sequences occurred in most of the 8 subjects.

Turning to this clone: Its antigen remains unknown.

Assay used: immunoSEQ multiplex PCR; TCRdb lists only in-frame clones, some missing. The table records approximately 51,000 clones, around 85% of them present only once. Germline CDR1 is SQVTM and CDR2 is ANQGSEA. The germline V and J ends were trimmed by 6 bases and 4 bases, with 15 bases remaining between them. The CDR3 covers 13 residues. The sequences come from CD8+ T cells from blood, collected 12 months after liver transplant. This receptor was taken from a human patient who received a liver transplant. Certain T cells may be donor cells from the graft. V and J are TRBV29-1 and TRBJ1-1; D possibly corresponds to TRBD1 (6 bases). The CDR3 region is CSVKGVWGTEAFF. CDR3 bases: TGCAGCGTCAAGGGGGTATGGGGCACTGAAGCTTTCTTT.